This is a list of T cell receptor beta chains from one sample in a study of blood T cell repertoires in COVID-19. Profiled with immunoSEQ multiplex PCR; TCRdb holds only in-frame clones, not every one. The sample lists a few hundred thousand clones, roughly four fifths seen once, with around 1% in the top ten. The sequenced sample consisted of peripheral blood. All receptors come from a human donor with acute or convalescent COVID-19. The donor label of this sample is uncertain. Both conserved end residues are part of each CDR3. D genes are given only for firm matches. Clone size is stated in some rows and not others, as once, few, many or a class when expanded.

D: TRBD2; V: TRBV11-2; J: TRBJ2-1; size: few; CDR3: CASSELAGAYNEQFF; DNA: TGTGCCAGCAGCGAACTAGCGGGAGCGTACAATGAGCAGTTCTTC
D: NA; V: TRBV13; J: TRBJ2-7; size: NA; CDR3: CASSSSTPVGGMSYEQYF; DNA: TGTGCCAGCAGCTCCTCCACCCCAGTCGGCGGGATGTCCTACGAGCAGTACTTC
D: NA; V: TRBV20-1; J: TRBJ1-2; size: NA; CDR3: CSASFELLDGYTF; DNA: TGCAGTGCTAGTTTCGAACTACTCGATGGCTACACCTTC
D: NA; V: TRBV30; J: TRBJ1-2; size: NA; CDR3: CAWTRDPDPYGYTF; DNA: TGTGCCTGGACTCGGGATCCAGACCCCTATGGCTACACCTTC
D: TRBD1; V: TRBV6-2/TRBV6-3; J: TRBJ2-7; size: NA; CDR3: CASSFQTTGQAARMTYEQYF; DNA: TGTGCCAGCAGTTTCCAGACTACGGGACAGGCGGCGCGCATGACCTACGAGCAGTACTTC
D: TRBD2; V: TRBV5-1; J: TRBJ2-2; size: once; CDR3: CASSSTSGKMGELFF; DNA: TGCGCCAGCAGCTCCACTAGCGGGAAGATGGGGGAGCTGTTTTTT
D: NA; V: TRBV19; J: TRBJ1-3; size: NA; CDR3: CASRDTSSGNTIYF; DNA: TGTGCCAGTAGGGACACAAGCTCTGGAAACACCATATATTTT
D: TRBD2; V: TRBV14; J: TRBJ2-7; size: NA; CDR3: CASSPRKGASGSYEQYF; DNA: TGTGCCAGCAGCCCCCGCAAGGGGGCTAGCGGGAGTTACGAGCAGTACTTC
D: NA; V: TRBV28; J: TRBJ1-1; size: NA; CDR3: CASREQISNTEAFF; DNA: TGTGCCAGCCGGGAGCAAATTTCGAACACTGAAGCTTTCTTT
D: NA; V: TRBV6-5; J: TRBJ1-1; size: NA; CDR3: CASKDGGGNTEAFF; DNA: TGTGCCAGCAAGGATGGGGGGGGGAACACTGAAGCTTTCTTT
D: NA; V: TRBV7-9; J: TRBJ1-1; size: NA; CDR3: CASSPGTEAFF; DNA: TGTGCCAGCAGCCCCGGGACTGAAGCTTTCTTT
D: TRBD1; V: TRBV27; J: TRBJ1-2; size: NA; CDR3: CASKRDRDNYGYTF; DNA: TGTGCCAGCAAACGGGACAGGGATAACTATGGCTACACCTTC
D: TRBD2; V: TRBV5-1; J: TRBJ2-1; size: NA; CDR3: CASSLVSGGENEQFF; DNA: TGCGCCAGCAGCTTGGTGAGCGGGGGGGAAAATGAGCAGTTCTTC
D: TRBD2; V: TRBV13; J: TRBJ2-7; size: NA; CDR3: CASRRSGALYEQYF; DNA: TGTGCCAGCAGACGTAGCGGGGCGCTCTACGAGCAGTACTTC
D: NA; V: TRBV28; J: TRBJ1-6; size: NA; CDR3: CASSLVSYNSPLHF; DNA: TGTGCCAGCAGCCTCGTCTCCTATAATTCACCCCTCCACTTT
D: NA; V: TRBV24-1; J: TRBJ2-5; size: NA; CDR3: CATSDGAGETQYF; DNA: TGTGCCACCAGTGATGGGGCGGGGGAGACCCAGTACTTC
D: TRBD1; V: TRBV7-9; J: TRBJ1-2; size: NA; CDR3: CASSRPGQGRGYGYTF; DNA: TGTGCCAGCAGCCGACCTGGACAGGGCCGGGGCTATGGCTACACCTTC
D: NA; V: TRBV15; J: TRBJ2-7; size: NA; CDR3: CATSRSIPSYEQYF; DNA: TGTGCCACCAGCCGGAGTATTCCTTCCTACGAGCAGTACTTC
D: TRBD2; V: TRBV7-9; J: TRBJ2-7; size: NA; CDR3: CASSYSAGIREQYF; DNA: TGTGCCAGCAGCTATTCAGCGGGAATTAGGGAGCAGTACTTC
D: TRBD2; V: TRBV5-1; J: TRBJ2-1; size: NA; CDR3: CASSGSGTRAYNEQFF; DNA: TGCGCCAGCAGCGGCTCCGGGACTAGAGCCTACAATGAGCAGTTCTTC
D: TRBD1; V: TRBV2; J: TRBJ1-2; size: NA; CDR3: CASSSSGTGSYTF; DNA: TGTGCCAGCAGTTCCTCCGGGACAGGGAGCTACACCTTC
D: TRBD1; V: TRBV19; J: TRBJ1-5; size: NA; CDR3: CASSHRGGARSVTQPQHF; DNA: TGTGCCAGTAGTCACAGGGGGGGGGCGCGGTCCGTGACTCAGCCCCAGCATTTT
D: TRBD2; V: TRBV5-8; J: TRBJ2-1; size: NA; CDR3: CASSLAVSGKYNEQFF; DNA: TGTGCCAGCAGCTTGGCCGTTAGCGGGAAGTACAATGAGCAGTTCTTC
D: NA; V: TRBV18; J: TRBJ2-5; size: NA; CDR3: CASSPYNEETQYF; DNA: TGTGCCAGCTCACCGTACAACGAAGAGACCCAGTACTTC
D: NA; V: TRBV18; J: TRBJ1-2; size: once; CDR3: CASSPDSTVDGYTF; DNA: TGTGCCAGCTCACCGGACAGCACTGTCGATGGCTACACCTTC
D: NA; V: TRBV2; J: TRBJ1-5; size: NA; CDR3: CASSDRGLLGQPQHF; DNA: TGTGCCAGCAGTGACCGGGGGTTGTTGGGTCAGCCCCAGCATTTT
D: NA; V: TRBV28; J: TRBJ1-2; size: NA; CDR3: CASARGVGYGYTF; DNA: TGTGCCAGCGCCCGGGGGGTTGGCTATGGCTACACCTTC
D: NA; V: TRBV28; J: TRBJ1-3; size: once; CDR3: CASSLSPARNTIYF; DNA: TGTGCCAGCAGTCTATCTCCCGCGCGAAACACCATATATTTT
D: NA; V: TRBV7-2; J: TRBJ1-1; size: NA; CDR3: CASSLGPWNTEAFF; DNA: TGTGCCAGCAGCTTAGGTCCCTGGAACACTGAAGCTTTCTTT
D: NA; V: TRBV24-1; J: TRBJ1-5; size: NA; CDR3: CATSRSGSIQPQHF; DNA: TGTGCCACCAGCCGGTCAGGATCAATCCAGCCCCAGCATTTT
D: NA; V: TRBV7-9; J: TRBJ2-2; size: NA; CDR3: CASSAQGKGFGELFF; DNA: TGTGCCAGCAGCGCACAGGGAAAGGGTTTCGGGGAGCTGTTTTTT
D: TRBD2; V: TRBV5-4; J: TRBJ2-5; size: NA; CDR3: CASSLGGRGETQYF; DNA: TGTGCCAGCAGCTTGGGAGGGAGGGGAGAGACCCAGTACTTC
D: TRBD2; V: TRBV7-6; J: TRBJ2-1; size: NA; CDR3: CASSPQRESYNEQFF; DNA: TGTGCCAGCAGCCCCCAGCGGGAGTCCTACAATGAGCAGTTCTTC
D: NA; V: TRBV2; J: TRBJ1-5; size: NA; CDR3: CASRSGRNQPQHF; DNA: TGTGCCAGCAGGAGCGGTCGTAATCAGCCCCAGCATTTT
D: NA; V: TRBV7-9; J: TRBJ2-7; size: few; CDR3: CASSRGTAEQYF; DNA: TGTGCCAGCAGCCGGGGGACAGCCGAGCAGTACTTC
D: NA; V: TRBV5-4; J: TRBJ1-5; size: many; CDR3: CASSRQPNQPQHF; DNA: TGTGCCAGCAGCCGACAGCCAAATCAGCCCCAGCATTTT
D: TRBD2; V: TRBV18; J: TRBJ2-1; size: NA; CDR3: CASSPSSSGRADGQFF; DNA: TGTGCCAGCTCACCATCAAGTAGCGGGAGGGCCGATGGGCAGTTCTTC
D: NA; V: TRBV5-1; J: TRBJ2-7; size: NA; CDR3: CASSSRLTGSSYEQYF; DNA: TGCGCCAGCAGCTCCCGTCTCACAGGGTCCTCCTACGAGCAGTACTTC
D: TRBD1; V: TRBV30; J: TRBJ1-5; size: NA; CDR3: CAWSGPGTGRSGNQPQHF; DNA: TGTGCCTGGAGCGGTCCCGGGACAGGGAGGAGTGGCAATCAGCCCCAGCATTTT
D: TRBD2; V: TRBV5-4; J: TRBJ2-2; size: NA; CDR3: CASSLGLAGGGTGELFF; DNA: TGTGCCAGCAGCTTGGGACTAGCGGGAGGTGGGACCGGGGAGCTGTTTTTT
D: TRBD2; V: TRBV3-1/TRBV3-2; J: TRBJ2-1; size: NA; CDR3: CASSQGLAGGLYEQFF; DNA: TGTGCCAGCAGCCAGGGACTAGCGGGGGGGCTTTATGAGCAGTTCTTC
D: NA; V: TRBV5-1; J: TRBJ1-3; size: NA; CDR3: CASSLQGNSGNTIYF; DNA: TGCGCCAGCAGCTTACAGGGAAACTCTGGAAACACCATATATTTT
D: TRBD1; V: TRBV10-2; J: TRBJ2-7; size: NA; CDR3: CASSGADRSHYEQYF; DNA: TGCGCCAGCAGCGGCGCGGACAGGTCCCACTACGAGCAGTACTTC
D: TRBD1; V: TRBV5-4; J: TRBJ1-2; size: NA; CDR3: CASSRLDRGYGYTF; DNA: TGTGCCAGCAGCCGACTGGACAGGGGCTATGGCTACACCTTC
D: NA; V: TRBV13; J: TRBJ2-2; size: NA; CDR3: CASTMTGVNTGELFF; DNA: TGTGCCAGCACCATGACAGGAGTGAACACCGGGGAGCTGTTTTTT
D: TRBD2; V: TRBV11-3; J: TRBJ2-3; size: NA; CDR3: CASSLGGGFGDTQYF; DNA: TGTGCCAGCAGCTTAGGCGGGGGGTTTGGAGATACGCAGTATTTT